The 25 T cell receptor beta chains listed next were all sequenced from one sample in a study of control samples from healthy donors and cancer patients. Clones were read by immunoSEQ multiplex PCR, and TCRdb kept only the in-frame ones, dropping some. The repertoire has almost 85,000 clones, around 94% of them found once; the top ten carry around 4.9%. Sequencing input: blood. These receptors were collected from a young woman in good health.

The table lists this clone with a few counts. The chain couples TRBV10-1 to TRBJ1-6; no clear D gene. In germline, CDR1 is WNHNN, CDR2 SYGVQD (reference sequence). The CDR3 sequence is 16 residues long. V was clipped by 9 bases and J by 0 bases, with 15 bases between them. The CDR3 DNA is TGCGCCAGGCTAAAGGTCCTGAGCTCCTATAATTCACCCCTCCACTTT. This encodes CARLKVLSSYNSPLHF.

V usage is TRBV5-4 and J usage is TRBJ2-5, with 10 positions matching TRBD1. The germline V gene has CDR1 SGHNT and CDR2 YYREEE (reference sequence). J lost 5 bases, V lost 0 bases, and 7 bases had no gene match. The CDR3 sequence is 16 residues long. Here the CDR3 reads CASSLGDRGPRETQYF. CDR3 in DNA: TGTGCCAGCAGCTTGGGGGACAGGGGTCCCCGGGAGACCCAGTACTTC.

V is TRBV29-1 and J is TRBJ2-1; TRBD1 agrees at 10 bases. Looked up from germline, CDR1 is SQVTM and CDR2 is ANQGSEA. J was trimmed by 6 bases and V by 4 bases; bases with no gene match: 21. The CDR3 spans 19 residues. The CDR3 bases are TGCAGCGTTGCTCGTTGGGCCGCAAACCGGGACAGGGGAGGCAATGAGCAGTTCTTC. Translating it yields CSVARWAANRDRGGNEQFF.

A few counts support this clone. The chain uses TRBV16 and TRBJ2-3, with TRBD1 matching over 7 bases. Germline V lookup: CDR1 KGHSY, CDR2 FQNENV. This CDR3 is built from 16 residues. J gave up 1 base and V 5 bases, and 9 bases lay outside the gene matches. The DNA of the CDR3 is TGTGCCAGCAGCTTTAAGGACAGGACGGGCACAGATACGCAGTATTTT. It specifies CASSFKDRTGTDTQYF. Based on the CDR3 plus reference TRBV16 and TRBJ2-3, the full variable domain is GEEVAQTPKHLVRGEGQKAKLYCAPIKGHSYVFWYQQVLKNEFKFLISFQNENVFDETGMPKERFSAKCLPNSPCSLEIQATKLEDSAVYFCASSFKDRTGTDTQYFGPGTRLTVL.

The rearrangement joins TRBV5-1 to TRBJ2-5; D might be TRBD1 (8 bases). V was trimmed by 5 bases and J by 2 bases, leaving 16 bases between them. The CDR3 runs 15 residues. Germline loops: CDR1 SGHRS, CDR2 YFSETQ. CDR3 sequence: CASSRGQGLQETQYF. As DNA, the CDR3 is TGCGCCAGCAGTCGCGGACAGGGACTACAAGAGACCCAGTACTTC.

This clone has just one count. The chain combines TRBV3-1 (or the pseudogene TRBV3-2) with TRBJ2-6; tentatively, D is TRBD2 (5 bases). Germline assignment: CDR1 LGHDT and CDR2 YNNKEL (reference sequence). CDR3 length: 13 residues. Trimming left V 5 bases short and J 15 bases short, with 17 bases between. CDR3 loop: CASSFKKAGDLTF. The CDR3 DNA follows: TGTGCCAGCAGCTTTAAGAAGGCCGGGGACCTGACTTTC.

DNA of the CDR3: TGTGCCACCTCAGCTTACAATGAGCAGTTCTTC. It translates to CATSAYNEQFF. The chain joins TRBV24-1 to TRBJ2-1; D remains unclear. The CDR3 spans 11 residues. CDR1 KGHDR and CDR2 SFDVKD come from the germline V gene. Trimming pared 9 bases from V and 4 bases from J, leaving 6 bases between.

The chain links TRBV6-2 or TRBV6-3 to TRBJ2-1; 10 bases fit TRBD2. This CDR3 is 15 amino acids long. Germline values: CDR1 MNHEY, CDR2 SVGEGT. The V segment lost 1 base and the J segment 12 bases; nucleotides outside the gene matches: 9. The CDR3 DNA sequence: TGTGCCAGCAGTTACTTGGGGCTAGCGGGGGCTCCGCAGTTCTTC. This codes for CASSYLGLAGAPQFF.

V is TRBV5-1 and J is TRBJ1-6; possible D gene TRBD1, 6 bases. CDR1 and CDR2 from the germline V gene are SGHRS and YFSETQ. Trimming shortened V by 0 bases and J by 5 bases, and 15 bases separated the two germline ends. The CDR3 is 17 amino acids. The CDR3 DNA reads as TGCGCCAGCAGCTTGGGAAAAAACAGGGCCCATAATTCACCCCTCCACTTT. It specifies CASSLGKNRAHNSPLHF.

V usage is TRBV20-1 and J usage is TRBJ1-6; no clear D. The CDR3 is 11 amino acids. V lost 3 bases and J lost 7, with 4 bases in between. Germline CDR1 and CDR2: DFQATT and SNEGSKA (reference sequence). In DNA, the CDR3 is TGCAGTGCTAGCAAAAATTCACCCCTCCACTTT. It codes for CSASKNSPLHF.

The chain recombines TRBV5-8 with TRBJ2-3; no clear D gene. This CDR3 spans 16 amino acids. Germline lookup yields CDR1 SGHTS and CDR2 YDEGEE. V lost 4 bases and J lost 2, with 17 bases in between. CDR3 nucleotides: TGTGCCAGCAGCGTCGACCTGCCCCCTTACACAGATACGCAGTATTTT. Translation: CASSVDLPPYTDTQYF.

V gene TRBV29-1 combines with J gene TRBJ1-2; a possible D gene is TRBD1 (5 bases). Trimming removed 1 base from V and 7 bases from J, with 13 bases in between. The CDR3 runs 13 residues. CDR1 and CDR2 from the germline V gene are SQVTM and ANQGSEA. The CDR3 DNA sequence: TGCAGCGTTGAAGTTGAAAGGGGCCTTGGCTACACCTTC. This gives the protein CSVEVERGLGYTF.

V usage is TRBV7-2 and J usage is TRBJ2-7, with 10 nucleotides matching TRBD2. In germline, CDR1 is SGHTA, CDR2 FQGNSA. The CDR3 length is 15 residues. V lost 2 bases and J lost 3; bases outside the gene matches: 4. This CDR3 is CASSLISGRGYEQYF. DNA of the CDR3: TGTGCCAGCAGCTTAATAAGCGGGAGGGGCTACGAGCAGTACTTC.

This clone was counted once. The chain is built from TRBV6-5 and TRBJ2-7; D is possibly TRBD1 or TRBD2 (5 bases each). V was clipped by 4 bases and J by 9 bases, with 13 bases between them. The CDR3 consists of 12 residues. Germline V gene lookup returns CDR1 MNHEY and CDR2 SVGAGI. This CDR3 reads CASSSTGTAQYF. In nucleotides, the CDR3 is TGTGCCAGCAGTTCGACCGGGACGGCGCAGTACTTC.

This clone was seen once. V and J are TRBV9 and TRBJ2-3; D tentatively reads TRBD1 or TRBD2 (6 bases each). Trimming left V 0 bases short and J 6 bases short, with 17 bases between. Germline loops: CDR1 SGDLS, CDR2 YYNGEE. The CDR3 spans 16 residues. The CDR3 bases are TGTGCCAGCAGCGTAGTGGCTAATCCGGGGGCTGATACGCAGTATTTT. This translates into CASSVVANPGADTQYF.

The chain couples TRBV28 to TRBJ1-2; a possible D gene is TRBD1 (6 bases). Germline V gives CDR1 MDHEN, CDR2 SYDVKM. Trimming pared 6 bases from V and 5 bases from J, leaving 10 bases between. The CDR3 has 12 residues. DNA for the CDR3: TGTGCCAGCAGATCAAGGGGGTATGGCTACACCTTC. Translating it yields CASRSRGYGYTF.

The CDR3 DNA follows: TGTGCCAGTAGTATGACCGGGACAGGGAGCACAGATACGCAGTATTTT. Translated, it gives CASSMTGTGSTDTQYF. The genes are TRBV19 and TRBJ2-3; 9 nucleotides match TRBD1. V dropped 3 bases and J dropped 0; count of bases not matched to a gene: 4. The CDR3 runs to 16 residues. Per the germline V gene, CDR1 is LNHDA and CDR2 is SQIVND (reference sequence). Combining the CDR3 with reference TRBV19 and TRBJ2-3 gives the whole variable domain DGGITQSPKYLFRKEGQNVTLSCEQNLNHDAMYWYRQDPGQGLRLIYYSQIVNDFQKGDIAEGYSVSREKKESFPLTVTSAQKNPTAFYLCASSMTGTGSTDTQYFGPGTRLTVL.

V and J are TRBV28 and TRBJ1-3; TRBD1 is a possible D gene (5 bases). Trimming left V 2 bases short and J 0 bases short, with 8 bases between. This CDR3 comprises 15 residues. Germline CDR1 is MDHEN and CDR2 is SYDVKM. CDR3 amino acids: CASSLTGASGNTIYF. The CDR3 DNA is TGTGCCAGCAGTTTAACAGGAGCCTCTGGAAACACCATATATTTT.

The rearrangement links TRBV18 to TRBJ2-2; 9 bases fit TRBD2. This CDR3 spans 16 amino acids. The V segment lost 0 bases and the J segment 7 bases; nucleotides outside the gene matches: 6. CDR1 and CDR2 from the germline V gene are KGHSH and LQKENI. The CDR3 region is CASSPPGTSRDGELFF. CDR3 nucleotide sequence: TGTGCCAGCTCACCACCGGGGACTAGCAGGGACGGGGAGCTGTTTTTT.

V usage is TRBV6-5 and J usage is TRBJ1-1, with D perhaps matching TRBD1 (5 bases). Germline V gene sequence: CDR1 MNHEY, CDR2 SVGAGI. The length of the CDR3 is 14 residues. Trimming cost V 7 bases and J 1 base, with 13 bases left between them. The CDR3 DNA is TGTGCCAGCAACAATCCAGGGAAGAACACTGAAGCTTTCTTT. Translation: CASNNPGKNTEAFF.

This clone showed up just once. This sequence joins TRBV27 and TRBJ1-1, with unresolved D. This CDR3 region has 13 residues. Germline V gene lookup returns CDR1 MNHEY and CDR2 SMNVEV (reference sequence). Trimming pared 4 bases from V and 10 bases from J, leaving 16 bases between. The DNA for the CDR3 is TGTGCCAGCAGTTCGGCCCCCAAACAAGCAGCTTTCTTT. Protein product: CASSSAPKQAAFF.

The rearrangement uses TRBV6-4 and TRBJ2-5; the D gene could be TRBD1 or TRBD2 (5 bases each). Trimming took off 4 bases at V and 5 bases at J, with 17 bases between the two ends. This CDR3 has 15 residues. From germline, CDR1 is MRHNA and CDR2 SNTAGT. For the CDR3, the DNA is TGTGCCAGCAGTGTTTCGGGGCTCCCAGGGGAGACCCAGTACTTC. It yields the protein CASSVSGLPGETQYF.

The chain joins TRBV18 to TRBJ2-5; 7 nucleotides agree with TRBD1. Germline V gene data show CDR1 as KGHSH and CDR2 as LQKENI. J was trimmed by 5 bases and V by 3 bases; bases with no gene match: 9. The CDR3 has 15 residues. CDR3 residues: CASSPSGTVVETQYF. CDR3 coding DNA: TGTGCCAGCTCACCCTCCGGGACAGTCGTGGAGACCCAGTACTTC.

The V call is TRBV18, the J call TRBJ1-1, with D tentatively TRBD1 (6 bases). Germline V gene data show CDR1 as KGHSH and CDR2 as LQKENI. Trimming removed 4 bases at V and 2 bases at J, with 8 bases between. CDR3 length equals 13 residues. The CDR3 loop is CASSLGQNTEAFF. CDR3 sequence (DNA): TGTGCCAGCTCACTGGGACAAAACACTGAAGCTTTCTTT.

V is TRBV10-3 and J is TRBJ2-2; D uncertain. Germline CDR1 ENHRY, CDR2 SYGVKD. V shed 0 bases and J shed 3 bases, with 8 bases lying between them. The CDR3 runs 15 residues. CDR3 amino acids: CAISESRRDTGELFF. The CDR3 DNA reads as TGTGCCATCAGTGAGTCGAGAAGGGACACCGGGGAGCTGTTTTTT.